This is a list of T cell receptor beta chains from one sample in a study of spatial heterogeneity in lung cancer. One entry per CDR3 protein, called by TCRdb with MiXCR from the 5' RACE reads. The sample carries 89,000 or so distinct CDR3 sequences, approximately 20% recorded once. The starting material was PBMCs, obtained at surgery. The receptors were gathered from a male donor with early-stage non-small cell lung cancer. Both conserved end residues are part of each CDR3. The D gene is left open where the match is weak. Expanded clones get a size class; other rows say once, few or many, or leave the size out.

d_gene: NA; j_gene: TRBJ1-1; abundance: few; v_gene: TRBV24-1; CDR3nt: TGTGCCACCAGAAACATTATACAGGTTATGAACACTGAAGCTTTCTTT; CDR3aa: CATRNIIQVMNTEAFF
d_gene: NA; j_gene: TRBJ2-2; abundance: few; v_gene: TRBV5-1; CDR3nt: TGCGCCAGCAGCGTCGGGACCCTCTACACCGGGGAGCTGTTTTTT; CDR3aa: CASSVGTLYTGELFF
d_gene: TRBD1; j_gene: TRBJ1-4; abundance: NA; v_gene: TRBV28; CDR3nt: TGTGCCAGCAGTCTTAGGGGGCCCTGGGAAAAACTGTTTTTT; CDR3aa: CASSLRGPWEKLFF
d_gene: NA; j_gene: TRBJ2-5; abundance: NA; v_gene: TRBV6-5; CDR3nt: TGTGCCAGCAGCAGGACCCAGCCGGCCCAAGAGACCCAGTACTTC; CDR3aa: CASSRTQPAQETQYF
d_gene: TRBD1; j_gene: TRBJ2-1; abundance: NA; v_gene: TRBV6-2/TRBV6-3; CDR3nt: TGTGCCAGCAGTTACCTCAGACAGGGCAGGAAAAATGAGCAGTTCTTC; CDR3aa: CASSYLRQGRKNEQFF
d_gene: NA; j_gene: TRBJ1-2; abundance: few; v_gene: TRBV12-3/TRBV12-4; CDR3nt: TGTGCCAGCAGTTCAAGGAGAGACTATGGCTACACCTTC; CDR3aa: CASSSRRDYGYTF
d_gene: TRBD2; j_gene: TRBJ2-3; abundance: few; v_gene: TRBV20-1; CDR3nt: TGCAGTGCCCAAACTAGCGGAACTATTGGGGATACGCAGTATTTT; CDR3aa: CSAQTSGTIGDTQYF
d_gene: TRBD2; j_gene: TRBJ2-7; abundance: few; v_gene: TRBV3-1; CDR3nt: TGTGCCAGCAGCCAAGATCCACTAGCGGGGAGTGGCTACGAGCAGTACTTC; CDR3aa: CASSQDPLAGSGYEQYF
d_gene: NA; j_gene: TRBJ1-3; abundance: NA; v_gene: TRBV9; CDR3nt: TGTGCCAGCAGCGTCGCCCCGGGAGACGGGGGCACCATATATTTT; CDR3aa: CASSVAPGDGGTIYF
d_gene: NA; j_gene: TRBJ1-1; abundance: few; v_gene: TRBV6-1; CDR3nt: TGTGCCAGCGGACGGTACTCTAACACTGAAGCTTTCTTT; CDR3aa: CASGRYSNTEAFF
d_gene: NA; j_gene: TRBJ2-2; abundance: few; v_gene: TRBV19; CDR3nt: TGTGCCAGTAGTTTTTCAACCGGGGAGCTGTTTTTT; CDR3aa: CASSFSTGELFF
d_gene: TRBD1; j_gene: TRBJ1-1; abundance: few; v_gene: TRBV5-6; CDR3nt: TGTGCCAGCAAAACCGGGACAGGGGCCCTGAACACTGAAGCTTTCTTT; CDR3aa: CASKTGTGALNTEAFF
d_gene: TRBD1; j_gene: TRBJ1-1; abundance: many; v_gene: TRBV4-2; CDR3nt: TGTGCCAGCAGCCGGGACAGGGGCTTAGCTTTCTTT; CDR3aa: CASSRDRGLAFF
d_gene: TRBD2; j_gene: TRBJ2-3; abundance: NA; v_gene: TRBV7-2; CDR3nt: TGTGCCAGCAGTTCATACTCTAGCGGGGATGGTACGCAGTATTTT; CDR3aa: CASSSYSSGDGTQYF